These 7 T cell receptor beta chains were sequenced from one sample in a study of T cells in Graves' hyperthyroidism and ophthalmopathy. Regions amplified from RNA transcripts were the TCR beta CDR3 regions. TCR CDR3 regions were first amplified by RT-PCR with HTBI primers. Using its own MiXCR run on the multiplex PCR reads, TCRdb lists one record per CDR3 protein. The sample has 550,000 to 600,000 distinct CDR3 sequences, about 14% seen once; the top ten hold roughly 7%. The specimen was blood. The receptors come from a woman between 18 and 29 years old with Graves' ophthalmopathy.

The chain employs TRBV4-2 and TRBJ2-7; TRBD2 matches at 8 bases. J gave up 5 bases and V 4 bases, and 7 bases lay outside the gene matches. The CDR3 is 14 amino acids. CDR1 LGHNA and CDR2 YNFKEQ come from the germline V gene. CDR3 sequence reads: CASSLSGSINEQYF. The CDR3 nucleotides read TGTGCCAGCAGCCTGAGCGGGAGTATCAACGAGCAGTACTTC.

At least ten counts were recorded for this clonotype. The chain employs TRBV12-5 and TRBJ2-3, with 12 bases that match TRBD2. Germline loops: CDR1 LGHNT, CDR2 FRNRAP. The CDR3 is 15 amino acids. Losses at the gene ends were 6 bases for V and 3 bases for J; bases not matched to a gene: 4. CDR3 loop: CASGPGTSGTDTQYF. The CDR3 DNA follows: TGTGCTAGTGGACCCGGGACTAGCGGGACAGATACGCAGTATTTT. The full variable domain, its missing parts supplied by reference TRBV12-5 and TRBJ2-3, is DARVTQTPRHKVTEMGQEVTMRCQPILGHNTVFWYRQTMMQGLELLAYFRNRAPLDDSGMPKDRFSAEMPDATLATLKIQPSEPRDSAVYFCASGPGTSGTDTQYFGPGTRLTVL.

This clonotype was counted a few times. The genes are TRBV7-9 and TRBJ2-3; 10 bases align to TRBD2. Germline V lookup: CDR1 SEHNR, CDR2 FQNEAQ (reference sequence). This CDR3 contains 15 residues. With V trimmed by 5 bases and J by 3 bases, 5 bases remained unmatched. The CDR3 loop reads CASSPRGLATDTQYF. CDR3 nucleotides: TGTGCCAGCAGCCCACGGGGACTAGCGACAGATACGCAGTATTTT.

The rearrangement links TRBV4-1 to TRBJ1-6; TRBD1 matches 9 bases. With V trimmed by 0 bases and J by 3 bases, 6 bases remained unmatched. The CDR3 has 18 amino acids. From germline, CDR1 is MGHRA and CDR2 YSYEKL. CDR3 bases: TGCGCCAGCAGCCAAGATGAGGGACAGGGCCTCTATAATTCACCCCTCCACTTT. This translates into CASSQDEGQGLYNSPLHF.

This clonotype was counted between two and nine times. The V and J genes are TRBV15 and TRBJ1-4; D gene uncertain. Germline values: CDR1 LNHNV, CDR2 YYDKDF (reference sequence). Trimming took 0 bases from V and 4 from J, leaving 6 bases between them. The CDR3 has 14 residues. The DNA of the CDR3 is TGTGCCACCAGCAGAGATTCGGATAATGAAAAACTGTTTTTT. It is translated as CATSRDSDNEKLFF.

This CDR3 reads CASSWGTGLNTEAFF. Written as DNA, the CDR3 is TGTGCCAGCAGTTGGGGGACAGGGTTGAACACTGAAGCTTTCTTT. The chain joins TRBV27 to TRBJ1-1, with 9 bases fitting TRBD1. The CDR3 loop spans 15 amino acids. V dropped 4 bases and J dropped 0; count of bases not matched to a gene: 3. CDR1 and CDR2 (germline): MNHEY, SMNVEV (reference sequence).

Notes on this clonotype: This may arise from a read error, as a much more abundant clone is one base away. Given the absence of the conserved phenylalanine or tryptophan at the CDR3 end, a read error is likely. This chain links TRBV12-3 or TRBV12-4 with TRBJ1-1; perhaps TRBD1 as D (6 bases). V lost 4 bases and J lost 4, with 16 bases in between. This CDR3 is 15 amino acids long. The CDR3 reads CASSSLPTGFTEAFL. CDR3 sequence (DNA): TGTGCCAGCAGTTCCCTTCCAACAGGGTTCACTGAAGCTTTCCTT.